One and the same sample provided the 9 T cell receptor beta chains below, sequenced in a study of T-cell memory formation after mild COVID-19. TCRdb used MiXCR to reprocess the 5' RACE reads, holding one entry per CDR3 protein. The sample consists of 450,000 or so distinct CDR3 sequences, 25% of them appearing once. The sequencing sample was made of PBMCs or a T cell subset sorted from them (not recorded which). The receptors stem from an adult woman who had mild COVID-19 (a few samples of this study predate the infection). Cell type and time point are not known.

The CDR3 bases are TGTGCCAGCAGTTTTAGGCGGGGGGGCCTGAAGGGCAATGAGCAGTTCTTC. Protein sequence: CASSFRRGGLKGNEQFF. V usage is TRBV12-3 or TRBV12-4 and J usage is TRBJ2-1; 9 positions match TRBD2. Trimming took 3 bases from V and 6 from J; bases not matched to a gene: 12. This CDR3 region has 17 residues.

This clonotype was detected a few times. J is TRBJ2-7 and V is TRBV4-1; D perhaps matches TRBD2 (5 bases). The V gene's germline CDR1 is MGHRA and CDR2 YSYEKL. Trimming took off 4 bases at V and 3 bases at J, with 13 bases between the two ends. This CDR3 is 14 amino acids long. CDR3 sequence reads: CASSPASGYYEQYF. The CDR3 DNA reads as TGCGCCAGCAGCCCGGCCAGCGGTTACTACGAGCAGTACTTC.

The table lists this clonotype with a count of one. DNA for the CDR3: TGTGCCAGCAGCTTAGCCGGGACCGAGAATGGTTACGAGCAGTACTTC. Translation: CASSLAGTENGYEQYF. This chain links TRBV7-3 with TRBJ2-7, with D possibly called TRBD1 or TRBD2 (5 bases each). The V end lost 2 bases, the J end lost 4 bases, and 18 bases lay between the germline ends. The germline V gene encodes CDR1 SGHTA and CDR2 FQGTGA. This CDR3 is 16 amino acids long.

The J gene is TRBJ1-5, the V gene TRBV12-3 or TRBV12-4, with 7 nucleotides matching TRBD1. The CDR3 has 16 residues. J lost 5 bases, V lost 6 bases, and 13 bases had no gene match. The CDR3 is CASSRGGQGRYQPQHF. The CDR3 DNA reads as TGTGCCAGCAGCAGGGGGGGGCAGGGGCGATATCAGCCCCAGCATTTT.

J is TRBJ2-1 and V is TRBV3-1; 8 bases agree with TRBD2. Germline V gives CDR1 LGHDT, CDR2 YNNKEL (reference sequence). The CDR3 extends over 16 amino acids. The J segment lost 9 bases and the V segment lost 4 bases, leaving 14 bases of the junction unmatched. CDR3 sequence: CASSPGVGAGVREQFF. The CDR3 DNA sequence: TGTGCCAGCAGCCCAGGGGTGGGAGCGGGAGTACGTGAGCAGTTCTTC.

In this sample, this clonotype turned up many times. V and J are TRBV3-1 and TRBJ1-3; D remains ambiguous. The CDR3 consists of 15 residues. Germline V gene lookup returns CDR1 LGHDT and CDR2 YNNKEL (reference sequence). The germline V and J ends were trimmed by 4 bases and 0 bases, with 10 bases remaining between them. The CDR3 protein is CASSPSATSGNTIYF. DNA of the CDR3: TGTGCCAGCAGCCCCTCGGCCACCTCTGGAAACACCATATATTTT.

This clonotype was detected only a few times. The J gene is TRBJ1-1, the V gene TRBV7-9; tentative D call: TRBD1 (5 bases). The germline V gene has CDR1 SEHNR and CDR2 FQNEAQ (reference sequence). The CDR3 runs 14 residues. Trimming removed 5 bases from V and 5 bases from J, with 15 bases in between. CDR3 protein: CASSLLRVRTEAFF. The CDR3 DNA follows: TGTGCCAGCAGCCTCCTCAGGGTGAGGACTGAAGCTTTCTTT.

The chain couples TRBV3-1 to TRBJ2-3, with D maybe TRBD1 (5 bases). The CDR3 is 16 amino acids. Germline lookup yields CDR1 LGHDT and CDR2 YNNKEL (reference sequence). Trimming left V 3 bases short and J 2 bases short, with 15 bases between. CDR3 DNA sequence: TGTGCCAGCAGCCATATAGGGGCTGGAGACACAGATACGCAGTATTTT. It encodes CASSHIGAGDTDTQYF.

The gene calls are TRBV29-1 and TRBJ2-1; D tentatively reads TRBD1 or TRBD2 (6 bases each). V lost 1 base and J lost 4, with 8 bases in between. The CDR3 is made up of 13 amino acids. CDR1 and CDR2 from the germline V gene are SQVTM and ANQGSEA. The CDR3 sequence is CSVEGRGYNEQFF. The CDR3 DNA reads TGCAGCGTTGAAGGGAGGGGGTACAATGAGCAGTTCTTC.